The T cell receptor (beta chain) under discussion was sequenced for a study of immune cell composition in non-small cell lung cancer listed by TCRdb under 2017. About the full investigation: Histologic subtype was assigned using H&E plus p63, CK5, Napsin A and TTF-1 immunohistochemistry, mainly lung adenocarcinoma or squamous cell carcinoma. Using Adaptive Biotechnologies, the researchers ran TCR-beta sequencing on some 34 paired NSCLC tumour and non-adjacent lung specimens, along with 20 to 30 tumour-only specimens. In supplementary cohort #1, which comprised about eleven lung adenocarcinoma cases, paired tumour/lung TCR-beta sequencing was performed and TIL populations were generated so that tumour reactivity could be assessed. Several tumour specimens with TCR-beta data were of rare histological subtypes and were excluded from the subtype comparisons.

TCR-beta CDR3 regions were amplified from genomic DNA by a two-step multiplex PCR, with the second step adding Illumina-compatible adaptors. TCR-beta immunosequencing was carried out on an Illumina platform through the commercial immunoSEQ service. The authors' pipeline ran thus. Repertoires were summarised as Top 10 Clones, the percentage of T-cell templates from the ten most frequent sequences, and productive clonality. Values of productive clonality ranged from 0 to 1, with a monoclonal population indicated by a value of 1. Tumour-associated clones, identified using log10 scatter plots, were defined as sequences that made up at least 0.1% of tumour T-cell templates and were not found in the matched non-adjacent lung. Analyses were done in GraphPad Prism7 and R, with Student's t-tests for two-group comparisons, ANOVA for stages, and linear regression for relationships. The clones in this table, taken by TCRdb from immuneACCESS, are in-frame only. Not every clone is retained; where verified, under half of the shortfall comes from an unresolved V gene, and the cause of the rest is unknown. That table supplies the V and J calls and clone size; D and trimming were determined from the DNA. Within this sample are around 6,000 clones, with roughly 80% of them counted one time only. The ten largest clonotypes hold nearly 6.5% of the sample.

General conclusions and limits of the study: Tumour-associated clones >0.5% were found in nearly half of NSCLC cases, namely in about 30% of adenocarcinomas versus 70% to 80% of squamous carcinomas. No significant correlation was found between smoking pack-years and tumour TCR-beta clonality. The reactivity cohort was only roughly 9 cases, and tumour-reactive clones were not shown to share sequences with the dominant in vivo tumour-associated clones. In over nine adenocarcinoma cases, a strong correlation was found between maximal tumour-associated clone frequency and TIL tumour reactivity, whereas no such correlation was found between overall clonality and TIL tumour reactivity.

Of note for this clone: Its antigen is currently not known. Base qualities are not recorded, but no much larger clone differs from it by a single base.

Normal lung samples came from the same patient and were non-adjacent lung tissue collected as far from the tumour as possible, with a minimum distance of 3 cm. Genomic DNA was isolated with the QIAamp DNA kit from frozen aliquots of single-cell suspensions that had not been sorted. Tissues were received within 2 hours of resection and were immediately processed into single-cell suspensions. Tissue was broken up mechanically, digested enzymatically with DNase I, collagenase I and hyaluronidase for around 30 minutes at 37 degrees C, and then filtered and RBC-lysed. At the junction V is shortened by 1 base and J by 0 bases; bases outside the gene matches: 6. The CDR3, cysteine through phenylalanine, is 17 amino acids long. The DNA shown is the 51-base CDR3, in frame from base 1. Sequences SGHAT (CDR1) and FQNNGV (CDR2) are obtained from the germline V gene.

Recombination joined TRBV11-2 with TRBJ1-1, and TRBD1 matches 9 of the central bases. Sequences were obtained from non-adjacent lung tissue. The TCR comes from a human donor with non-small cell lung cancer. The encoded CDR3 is CASSLGNRGRLNTEAFF. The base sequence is TGTGCCAGCAGCTTAGGGAACAGGGGGCGGTTGAACACTGAAGCTTTCTTT.